Listed here are 18 T cell receptor beta chains from one sample, sequenced in a study of T cell changes during pregnancy in multiple sclerosis. Sequenced by immunoSEQ multiplex PCR; TCRdb stores in-frame clones only, minus some. The sample includes roughly 93,000 clones, 90% to 95% of them seen just once. The material was peripheral blood, obtained after pregnancy. These receptors all stem from a female donor in good health, enrolled as a control in a pregnancy study.

The CDR3 coding sequence is TGTGCCAGCAGCTTAGCAGCGGGGCCTCCCGGGGAGCTGTTTTTT. As protein: CASSLAAGPPGELFF. The rearrangement links TRBV7-9 to TRBJ2-2, with TRBD2 matching over 7 bases. The CDR3 loop spans 15 amino acids. The trim removed 0 bases at V and 6 bases at J, leaving 4 bases unmatched. CDR1 is SEHNR, CDR2 FQNEAQ, per germline (reference sequence).

This clone was found once. The chain is built from TRBV21-1 and TRBJ1-5; TRBD1 is the table's D call, not checked against the DNA. TRBV21-1 is assigned pseudogene status. CDR3 length equals 17 residues. The CDR3 reads CASRQECKGVLDQPQHF. DNA for the CDR3: TGTGCCAGCAGGCAAGAATGCAAGGGGGTGTTGGATCAGCCCCAGCATTTT.

The gene calls are TRBV6-6 and TRBJ2-5; D remains unclear. The germline CDR1 and CDR2 sequences are MNHNY and SVGAGI (reference sequence). The V gene lost 2 bases and the J gene lost 5 bases, with 6 bases spanning the gap. The CDR3 loop spans 12 amino acids. The CDR3 nucleotides are TGTGCCAGCAGTTACGCCGCGGAGACCCAGTACTTC. It yields the protein CASSYAAETQYF.

The chain uses TRBV7-2 and TRBJ2-7, with a tentative D call TRBD1 (6 bases). Trimming took 1 base from V and 1 from J, leaving 8 bases between them. The CDR3 totals 14 residues. Germline values: CDR1 SGHTA, CDR2 FQGNSA. The CDR3 coding sequence is TGTGCCAGCAGCTTAGTAGGGACATCCTACGAGCAGTACTTC. Its protein is CASSLVGTSYEQYF.

This chain joins TRBV7-9 and TRBJ2-1; 13 nucleotides match TRBD2. Unmatched junction bases numbered 6, after V lost 4 bases and J lost 9 bases. Germline loops: CDR1 SEHNR, CDR2 FQNEAQ (reference sequence). CDR3 length: 15 residues. The CDR3 region is CASSSGLAGVVEQFF. The DNA of the CDR3 is TGTGCCAGCAGCTCAGGACTAGCGGGAGTGGTTGAGCAGTTCTTC.

This chain joins TRBV9 and TRBJ2-7; 9 nucleotides align to TRBD1. Germline values: CDR1 SGDLS, CDR2 YYNGEE. V was clipped by 3 bases and J by 5 bases; unmatched bases: 6. The CDR3 totals 14 residues. The CDR3 is CASSAGQGRNEQYF. CDR3 nucleotide sequence: TGTGCCAGCAGCGCGGGACAGGGTAGGAACGAGCAGTACTTC.

The V gene is TRBV6-5, the J gene TRBJ1-5; TRBD1 is a possible D gene (5 bases). Deletions cut 5 bases from V and 4 bases from J, with 12 bases between. Germline lookup yields CDR1 MNHEY and CDR2 SVGAGI. CDR3 size: 14 residues. Written as DNA, the CDR3 is TGTGCCAGCAGTCCCGGGACTGCAAATCAGCCCCAGCATTTT. As protein: CASSPGTANQPQHF.

This chain links TRBV20-1 with TRBJ2-5; 7 bases map to TRBD2. The CDR3 consists of 11 residues. CDR1 and CDR2 from the germline V gene are DFQATT and SNEGSKA (reference sequence). Unmatched junction bases numbered 2, after V lost 8 bases and J lost 2 bases. CDR3 protein: CSWGGQETQYF. The CDR3 DNA follows: TGCAGTTGGGGGGGGCAAGAGACCCAGTACTTC.

The chain recombines TRBV4-1 with TRBJ2-1; 10 bases agree with TRBD2. Germline V gene data show CDR1 as MGHRA and CDR2 as YSYEKL. This CDR3 comprises 17 residues. V lost 1 base, J lost 5 bases, and 8 bases stayed unmatched. The CDR3, as DNA: TGCGCCAGCAGCCAAGGGAATCTAGCGGGGGCGAACAATGAGCAGTTCTTC. Translation gives CASSQGNLAGANNEQFF.

This rearrangement joins TRBV11-2 to TRBJ2-2, with 9 bases fitting TRBD2. The CDR3 totals 16 residues. Germline CDR1 SGHAT, CDR2 FQNNGV. Trimming took 3 bases from V and 4 from J; bases not matched to a gene: 6. CDR3 loop: CASSFRGGAATGELFF. In DNA form, the CDR3 reads TGTGCCAGCAGCTTTCGCGGGGGGGCGGCCACCGGGGAGCTGTTTTTT.

The rearrangement joins TRBV7-9 to TRBJ1-4; 8 positions match TRBD1. The CDR3 covers 14 residues. V shed 5 bases and J 6 bases; nucleotides not matched to a gene: 5. Germline V CDR1 and CDR2: SEHNR, FQNEAQ (reference sequence). The CDR3 is CASSQDREDEKLFF. CDR3 bases: TGTGCCAGCAGCCAGGACAGGGAAGATGAAAAACTGTTTTTT. Full variable domain (missing parts from reference TRBV7-9 and TRBJ1-4): DTGVSQNPRHKITKRGQNVTFRCDPISEHNRLYWYRQTLGQGPEFLTYFQNEAQLEKSRLLSDRFSAERPKGSFSTLEIQRTEQGDSAMYLCASSQDREDEKLFFGSGTQLSVL.

The chain employs TRBV28 and TRBJ2-1, with TRBD1 matching 8 bases. The CDR3 runs to 18 residues. The germline V gene has CDR1 MDHEN and CDR2 SYDVKM. After removal of 5 bases from V and 4 bases from J, the junction contained 16 bases not matched to a gene. The CDR3 DNA reads as TGTGCCAGCAGTATACTCTCAGGGGGCGTAGCGATATACAATGAGCAGTTCTTC. Protein: CASSILSGGVAIYNEQFF.

This sequence joins TRBV6-5 and TRBJ1-5; 8 bases match TRBD1. V lost 0 bases and J lost 4; bases outside the gene matches: 2. This CDR3 contains 15 residues. Germline-derived CDR1 and CDR2 are MNHEY and SVGAGI. CDR3 in amino acids: CASSYSGQGNQPQHF. The CDR3 coding sequence is TGTGCCAGCAGTTACTCAGGACAGGGTAATCAGCCCCAGCATTTT.

This chain links TRBV19 with TRBJ1-6; 7 bases line up with TRBD1. Germline values: CDR1 LNHDA, CDR2 SQIVND (reference sequence). V gave up 5 bases and J gave up 4 bases; unmatched junction bases: 8. CDR3 length equals 16 residues. CDR3 in amino acids: CASSPRQGPYNSPLHF. For the CDR3, the DNA is TGTGCCAGTAGTCCGCGACAGGGCCCGTATAATTCACCCCTCCACTTT.

The J gene is TRBJ2-1, the V gene TRBV7-3, with D possibly matching TRBD1 (6 bases). The CDR3 runs 18 residues. The V gene's germline CDR1 is SGHTA and CDR2 FQGTGA. The V and J ends lost 0 bases and 7 bases respectively, with 22 bases between them. CDR3 sequence (DNA): TGTGCCAGCAGCTTAACGCTGCCCAGCAACCCCAGGGGAAATGAGCAGTTCTTC. Translated, it gives CASSLTLPSNPRGNEQFF.

The genes are TRBV27 and TRBJ2-7, with D maybe TRBD1 (7 bases). Germline CDR1 MNHEY, CDR2 SMNVEV (reference sequence). The CDR3 totals 14 residues. The V end lost 4 bases, the J end lost 5 bases, and 15 bases lay between the germline ends. This CDR3 reads CASSSRDSGHEQYF. As DNA, the CDR3 is TGTGCCAGCAGTTCTCGGGACAGCGGGCACGAGCAGTACTTC.

The CDR3 spells CASSGGQGSNQPQHF. CDR3 DNA sequence: TGTGCCAGCAGTGGGGGACAGGGAAGCAATCAGCCCCAGCATTTT. J is TRBJ1-5 and V is TRBV28; TRBD1 matches at 9 bases. There are 15 residues in the CDR3. Germline-derived CDR1 and CDR2 are MDHEN and SYDVKM. V shed 5 bases, J shed 1 base, and the junction held 3 bases outside the gene matches.

This clone was seen just once. This chain uses TRBV27 with TRBJ2-1; D remains unclear. This CDR3 has 12 amino acids. The germline CDR1 and CDR2 sequences are MNHEY and SMNVEV (reference sequence). The germline V and J ends were trimmed by 5 bases and 12 bases, with 14 bases remaining between them. The CDR3 sequence is CASSPDSRWQFF. The DNA for the CDR3 is TGTGCCAGCAGTCCGGATTCTAGGTGGCAGTTCTTC.